The 2 T cell receptor beta chains reported below all come from one sample, sequenced in a study of cytomegalovirus exposure and HLA in healthy donors. The PCR made use of 60 Vbeta and 13 Jbeta primers. Assay used: immunoSEQ multiplex PCR; TCRdb lists only in-frame clones, some missing. Here the sample spans 150,000 to 200,000 clones, about 88% being singletons. The source material was PBMCs. The origin of the receptors is a woman aged 18-29 years in good health and CMV-seronegative.

This clone was observed a handful of times. The chain carries TRBV6-1 and TRBJ2-4; 9 positions agree with TRBD1. J lost 3 bases, V lost 3 bases, and 12 bases had no gene match. Germline V lookup: CDR1 MNHNS, CDR2 SASEGT. The CDR3 spans 18 residues. The CDR3 nucleotides read TGTGCCAGCAGTGAGGGGGGCGGTGGGACAGGGAACAAAAACATTCAGTACTTC. Translating it yields CASSEGGGGTGNKNIQYF.

The chain couples TRBV6-6 to TRBJ2-3; tentatively, D is TRBD1 (6 bases). Trimming stripped 8 bases from V and 1 base from J, with 10 bases between. Germline-derived CDR1 and CDR2 are MNHNY and SVGAGI (reference sequence). The CDR3 spans 13 residues. The CDR3 is CASGTHRTDTQYF. The CDR3 region has the DNA TGTGCCAGCGGGACACACCGCACAGATACGCAGTATTTT.